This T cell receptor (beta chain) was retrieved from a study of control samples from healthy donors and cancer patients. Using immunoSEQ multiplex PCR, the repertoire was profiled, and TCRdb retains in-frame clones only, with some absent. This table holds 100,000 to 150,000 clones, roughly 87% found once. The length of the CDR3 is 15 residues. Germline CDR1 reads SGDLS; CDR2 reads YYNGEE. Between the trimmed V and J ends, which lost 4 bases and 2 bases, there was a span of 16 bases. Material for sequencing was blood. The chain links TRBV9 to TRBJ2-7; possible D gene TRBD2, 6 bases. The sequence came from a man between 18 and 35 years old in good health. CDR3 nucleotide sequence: TGTGCCAGCAGCCCCGGACGGGACTCCGCCTACGAGCAGTACTTC. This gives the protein CASSPGRDSAYEQYF.